The sequence of this T cell receptor beta chain was determined in a study of blood T cell repertoires in COVID-19. Study-level background: Researchers got acute and convalescent COVID-19 samples from the United States, Italy and Spain.

Participants were aged 18 to 89 years, lived in about two dozen US areas, and enrolled virtually. The CDR3 length is 14 residues. From germline, CDR1 is SNHLY and CDR2 FYNNEI. V gave up 4 bases and J gave up 1 base, with 8 bases separating them. Study processing details: Researchers report that nucleated cell counts were estimated from reference gene primer amplification. Libraries were prepared by immunoSEQ multiplex PCR; TCRdb keeps only in-frame clonotypes and omits some of them. Clone size and the V and J calls come from that table; the DNA yielded D and trimming. The data hold about 140,000 clones, with approximately 84% observed a single time.

This clonotype was sampled from a man aged 45 to 65 in a cohort exposed to, infected with or recovered from COVID-19 (not recorded which). The rearrangement uses TRBV2 and TRBJ1-5; tentatively, D is TRBD1 (6 bases). Input material: PBMCs or T cells enriched from blood (not recorded which). DNA of the CDR3: TGTGCCAGCAGTGTTAGGGGGAGCAATCAGCCCCAGCATTTT. It yields the protein CASSVRGSNQPQHF.